Below are 30 T cell receptor beta chains sequenced from a single sample in a study of tumor-infiltrating lymphocytes in primary liver carcinoma. TCR beta cDNA came from about 0.55 ug total RNA, primed with a constant-region primer. Employing slightly modified ARM-PCR, three nested multiplex PCR rounds were run, and these gave rise to the TCR beta libraries. Researchers ran the first two PCR rounds for roughly 10 cycles each with TRBV1-TRBV30 forward primers and a C-beta reverse primer. MiXCR was run by TCRdb on the multiplex PCR reads, yielding one entry per CDR3 protein. The repertoire consists of about 99,000 distinct CDR3 sequences, with approximately 71% occurring once and the leading ten covering 9.5%. Both RNA and DNA were isolated together from approximately 20-30 mg of bulk tissue that had not been sorted. The sequencing sample was made of liver tumor tissue from sampling region 5. Subset here: tumor region T5, tumor centre. The receptor set was obtained from a woman aged 60-75 years with primary liver carcinoma and hepatitis B virus infection.

Concerning this clonotype itself: Because it lacks the conserved phenylalanine or tryptophan at the end, this CDR3 is likely a read error. This chain joins TRBV11-3 and TRBJ2-7; D possibly uses TRBD1 or TRBD2 (5 bases each). CDR3 length: 15 amino acids. Trimming stripped 5 bases from V and 3 bases from J, with 17 bases between. Looked up from germline, CDR1 is SGHNT and CDR2 is YENEEA. The CDR3 here is CASSPGAGSNYEQYI. The CDR3 coding sequence is TGTGCCAGCAGCCCTGGGGCAGGGAGCAACTACGAGCAGTACATC.

Points on this clonotype: A read error may account for a junction end that differs from germline. The J gene is TRBJ2-2, the V gene TRBV11-3; TRBD2 matches 10 bases. Germline V gives CDR1 SGHNT, CDR2 YENEEA. The CDR3 sequence is 17 residues long. In nucleotides, the CDR3 is TGTGCCAGCCGCTTTGGCAGGCTAGCGGGAGACACCGGGGAGCTGTTTTTT. Residues: CASRFGRLAGDTGELFF.

Note on this clonotype: Just one base apart from a much larger clone, this may be a read error. This chain joins TRBV28 and TRBJ2-7; the D gene is possibly TRBD1 (5 bases). This CDR3 comprises 15 residues. Per the germline V gene, CDR1 is MDHEN and CDR2 is SYDVKM. CDR3 region: CVSSSTGWNYYEQYF. CDR3 nucleotides: TGTGTCAGCAGTTCAACAGGTTGGAACTACTACGAGCAGTACTTC.

This clonotype was detected many times. The genes are TRBV4-2 and TRBJ2-7, with 7 bases lining up with TRBD2. The CDR3 totals 16 residues. Germline-derived CDR1 and CDR2 are LGHNA and YNFKEQ. V trimming: 0 bases; J trimming: 0 bases; junction bases outside the gene matches: 5. This CDR3 is CASSQESGTPSYEQYF. The CDR3 nucleotides are TGTGCCAGCAGCCAAGAAAGCGGGACCCCCTCCTACGAGCAGTACTTC.

V usage is TRBV6-1 and J usage is TRBJ2-7; D gene unclear. Germline lookup yields CDR1 MNHNS and CDR2 SASEGT. Trimming took off 4 bases at V and 4 bases at J, with 14 bases between the two ends. The CDR3 has 14 residues. The CDR3 DNA follows: TGTGCCAGCAGTGGAGCTTTCGATGGATACGAGCAGTACTTC. Protein product: CASSGAFDGYEQYF.

This clonotype has a single count. A read error may account for a junction end that differs from germline. This chain connects TRBV5-4 to TRBJ1-2, with no clear D. Germline V gene data show CDR1 as SGHNT and CDR2 as YYREEE (reference sequence). The CDR3 loop spans 14 amino acids. CDR3 nucleotides: TGTGTCAGCAGCGCCGGGAGATCTAACTATGGCTACACCTTC. It encodes CVSSAGRSNYGYTF.

This clonotype was recorded many times. The rearrangement links TRBV6-2 or TRBV6-3 to TRBJ2-2, with D maybe TRBD2 (6 bases). V lost 0 bases and J lost 0, with 14 bases in between. CDR1 and CDR2 from the germline V gene are MNHEY and SVGEGT. This CDR3 is built from 18 residues. CDR3 in DNA: TGTGCCAGCAGTTACTCCCCCTTTGCGGGATCGAACACCGGGGAGCTGTTTTTT. Residues: CASSYSPFAGSNTGELFF.

This clonotype is labeled as medium-sized. The chain recombines TRBV29-1 with TRBJ2-1, with a tentative D call TRBD1 (6 bases). The germline V gene encodes CDR1 SQVTM and CDR2 ANQGSEA. The CDR3 length is 14 residues. V was trimmed by 5 bases and J by 8 bases, leaving 19 bases between them. The CDR3 loop reads CSVSRSQGKYEQFF. CDR3 nucleotide sequence: TGCAGCGTTTCCCGATCACAGGGAAAATATGAGCAGTTCTTC.

Worth noting for this clonotype: Without the conserved terminal phenylalanine or tryptophan, this CDR3 likely stems from a read error. The chain joins TRBV7-9 to TRBJ2-7; D is unclear. The CDR3 sequence is 11 residues long. Germline V gene sequence: CDR1 SEHNR, CDR2 FQNEAQ (reference sequence). The chain's CDR3 is CASNLTYEQYL. The CDR3 bases are TGTGCCAGCAACTTAACCTACGAGCAGTACCTC.

About this clonotype itself: The junction differs from germline at one of its ends, possibly a read error. The genes are TRBV12-5 and TRBJ1-1; possibly TRBD1 for D (5 bases). This CDR3 spans 13 amino acids. Germline V gives CDR1 LGHNT, CDR2 FRNRAP. CDR3 loop: CASGLGTNAEASF. The CDR3 DNA is TGTGCTAGTGGTTTGGGGACAAACGCTGAAGCTTCCTTT.

This chain joins TRBV11-3 and TRBJ2-5; D possibly corresponds to TRBD2 (6 bases). Germline assignment: CDR1 SGHNT and CDR2 YENEEA. Trimming stripped 4 bases from V and 4 bases from J, with 28 bases between. CDR3 length equals 19 residues. The CDR3 bases are TGTGCCAGCAGCTCCGAGTGGGGAACTAGCAGTTCAACCGGAGAGACCCAGTACTTC. This codes for CASSSEWGTSSSTGETQYF. The variable domain in full, with the rest retrieved from reference TRBV11-3 and TRBJ2-5, is EAGVVQSPRYKIIEKKQPVAFWCNPISGHNTLYWYLQNLGQGPELLIRYENEEAVDDSQLPKDRFSAERLKGVDSTLKIQPAELGDSAVYLCASSSEWGTSSSTGETQYFGPGTRLLVL.

This clonotype appeared a few times. The rearrangement links TRBV28 to TRBJ2-5; the D is unclear. This CDR3 is 13 amino acids long. Germline CDR1 reads MDHEN; CDR2 reads SYDVKM. Trimming shortened V by 2 bases and J by 5 bases, and 9 bases separated the two germline ends. CDR3 residues: CASSLMKRETQYF. Here the CDR3 DNA reads TGTGCCAGCAGTTTAATGAAAAGGGAGACCCAGTACTTC.

This clonotype came up many times. The chain couples TRBV14 to TRBJ2-3; TRBD1 might be the D (6 bases). V shed 4 bases and J shed 12 bases, with 11 bases lying between them. Per the germline V gene, CDR1 is SGHDN and CDR2 is FVKESK. This CDR3 is built from 11 residues. This CDR3 reads CASSPGTTQYF. The CDR3 DNA follows: TGTGCCAGCAGCCCAGGGACAACCCAGTATTTT.

Regarding this clonotype: One end of the junction fails to match germline, which may point to a read error. V is TRBV5-1 and J is TRBJ2-7; D may be TRBD1 (6 bases). The CDR3 runs 13 residues. The germline gives CDR1 SGHRS, CDR2 YFSETQ. This CDR3 is CASSRDTSFEQYF. The CDR3, as DNA: TGCGCCAGCTCCCGGGACACTTCCTTCGAGCAATACTTC. Full variable domain (rest looked up from reference TRBV5-1 and TRBJ2-7): KAGVTQTPRYLIKTRGQQVTLSCSPISGHRSVSWYQQTPGQGLQFLFEYFSETQRNKGNFPGRFSGRQFSNSRSEMNVSTLELGDSALYLCASSRDTSFEQYFGPGTRLTVT.

CDR3 bases: TGTGCCACCAGTGATCCTGCTACGTCGGCTAGAGGGAACTACAATGAGCAGTTCTTC. Translating it yields CATSDPATSARGNYNEQFF. This chain links TRBV24-1 with TRBJ2-1; TRBD2 might be the D (5 bases). The CDR3 runs to 19 residues. Germline CDR1 KGHDR, CDR2 SFDVKD. The V and J ends lost 3 bases and 3 bases respectively, with 23 bases between them.

This clonotype occurred a few times. A much bigger clone sits one base away, suggesting this may be a read error. The chain uses TRBV6-6 and TRBJ2-5; D call uncertain. The CDR3 runs 14 residues. The germline gives CDR1 MNHNY, CDR2 SVGAGI (reference sequence). V dropped 5 bases and J dropped 3 bases, with 13 bases sitting between them. The CDR3 loop reads CASSVDYGEETQYF. The DNA for the CDR3 is TGTGCCAGCAGTGTCGATTACGGAGAAGAGACCCAGTACTTC.

For this clonotype: Possible read error: a much larger clone is one base away. The V call is TRBV4-1, the J call TRBJ2-2; D not certain. Germline V lookup: CDR1 MGHRA, CDR2 YSYEKL. CDR3 length: 16 residues. CDR3 sequence reads: CASNQDQYSLTGELFF. The CDR3 DNA reads as TGCGCCAGCAACCAAGATCAGTACAGTCTAACCGGGGAGCTGTTTTTT.

In its sample, this clonotype was seen many times. It may be a read error: a sequence one base away is much more abundant. This CDR3 is CASSKAWGFHYGYTF. The CDR3 bases are TGTGCCAGCAGTAAAGCGTGGGGATTCCACTATGGCTACACCTTC. The V call is TRBV6-1, the J call TRBJ1-2, with D unclear. The germline gives CDR1 MNHNS, CDR2 SASEGT. This CDR3 spans 15 amino acids.

This clonotype was seen a handful of times. A read error may explain this, as a much larger clone is one base away. The chain employs TRBV5-4 and TRBJ2-5; 12 nucleotides align to TRBD2. Per germline, CDR1 SGHNT and CDR2 YYREEE (reference sequence). This CDR3 region has 15 residues. The CDR3 is CASSGRLAGEETQHF. The CDR3 bases are TGTGCCAGCAGCGGCCGACTAGCGGGAGAAGAGACCCAGCACTTC.

The rearrangement uses TRBV11-2 and TRBJ2-1, with D perhaps being TRBD1 or TRBD2 (5 bases each). Germline V lookup: CDR1 SGHAT, CDR2 FQNNGV. V was trimmed by 11 bases and J by 2 bases, leaving 16 bases between them. The CDR3 consists of 14 residues. In nucleotides, the CDR3 is TGTGCCTGGAGCCCCCGGGGCCCCTACAATGAGCAGTTCTTC. It is translated as CAWSPRGPYNEQFF. Based on the CDR3 plus reference TRBV11-2 and TRBJ2-1, the full variable domain is EAGVAQSPRYKIIEKRQSVAFWCNPISGHATLYWYQQILGQGPKLLIQFQNNGVVDDSQLPKDRFSAERLKGVDSTLKIQPAKLEDSAVYLCAWSPRGPYNEQFFGPGTRLTVL.

The V and J genes are TRBV19 and TRBJ2-6; 7 positions match TRBD1. V lost 3 bases, J lost 0 bases, and 2 bases stayed unmatched. This CDR3 region has 16 residues. The germline V gene has CDR1 LNHDA and CDR2 SQIVND (reference sequence). This CDR3 reads CASSIAGGSGANVLTF. The CDR3 DNA reads as TGTGCCAGTAGTATTGCAGGGGGCTCTGGGGCCAACGTCCTGACTTTC.

This clonotype was recorded only once. This sequence may be a read error, since a much larger clone differs from it by one base. The chain recombines TRBV5-1 with TRBJ1-4, with D unclear. In germline, CDR1 is SGHRS, CDR2 YFSETQ. This CDR3 has 13 amino acids. The CDR3 protein is CASSLGGDEKLYF. The DNA of the CDR3 is TGCGCCAGCAGCTTGGGTGGCGATGAAAAACTGTATTTT.

Remarks on this clonotype: The junction and the germline gene differ at one end; a read error may be behind it. The chain employs TRBV29-1 and TRBJ1-2, with D uncertain. This CDR3 contains 14 residues. Germline V gene sequence: CDR1 SQVTM, CDR2 ANQGSEA. CDR3 sequence: CRDEDRSRSYGYTF. CDR3 nucleotides: TGCAGAGATGAAGATAGAAGCAGATCCTATGGTTACACCTTC.

A single count supports this clonotype. No conserved phenylalanine or tryptophan ends this CDR3, so it is likely a read error. J is TRBJ2-1 and V is TRBV6-5; TRBD1 aligns across 9 bases. The CDR3 is 17 residues long. Unmatched junction bases numbered 12, after V lost 5 bases and J lost 4 bases. CDR1 and CDR2 from the germline V gene are MNHEY and SVGAGI. This chain's CDR3 is CASSTYRGQVRYNEQFI. DNA for the CDR3: TGTGCCAGCAGTACTTACAGGGGGCAGGTGAGGTACAATGAGCAGTTCATC.

This clonotype occurred a few times. The chain carries TRBV20-1 and TRBJ1-2; 7 positions agree with TRBD1. The CDR3 totals 15 residues. Looked up from germline, CDR1 is DFQATT and CDR2 is SNEGSKA (reference sequence). V shed 0 bases and J 8 bases; nucleotides not matched to a gene: 12. The CDR3 reads CSARDLDRPRGGYTF. In nucleotides, the CDR3 is TGCAGTGCTAGAGATTTGGACAGGCCGAGGGGAGGCTACACCTTC.

The chain combines TRBV29-1 with TRBJ2-7; 8 positions agree with TRBD2. Germline V gives CDR1 SQVTM, CDR2 ANQGSEA. With 4 bases clipped from V and 5 bases from J, the junction kept 10 bases outside the gene matches. The CDR3 is 14 residues long. The CDR3 DNA reads as TGCAGCGTTGGGGGACTAGTAGCCCTCCACGAGCAGTACTTC. Translating it yields CSVGGLVALHEQYF.

V and J are TRBV28 and TRBJ2-7; 12 bases are shared with TRBD1. Germline V gene sequence: CDR1 MDHEN, CDR2 SYDVKM. The CDR3 length is 15 residues. Unmatched junction bases numbered 7, after V lost 5 bases and J lost 5 bases. The CDR3 nucleotides are TGTGCCAGCAGTACCCCGGGACAGGGGGCGGACGAGCAGTACTTC. Protein product: CASSTPGQGADEQYF.

The rearrangement uses TRBV5-1 and TRBJ2-7; D is unclear. The CDR3 is made up of 15 amino acids. V was trimmed by 2 bases and J by 6 bases, leaving 18 bases between them. Germline V gene data show CDR1 as SGHRS and CDR2 as YFSETQ. CDR3 DNA sequence: TGCGCCAGCAGCTTCCTTTGGGCATCGGGTATCGAGCAGTACTTC. Translated: CASSFLWASGIEQYF. Looking up the rest from reference TRBV5-1 and TRBJ2-7 gives the full variable domain: KAGVTQTPRYLIKTRGQQVTLSCSPISGHRSVSWYQQTPGQGLQFLFEYFSETQRNKGNFPGRFSGRQFSNSRSEMNVSTLELGDSALYLCASSFLWASGIEQYFGPGTRLTVT.

In its sample, this clonotype was seen many times. This chain uses TRBV6-1 with TRBJ1-1; 9 bases are a match to TRBD1. There are 14 residues in the CDR3. The ends lost 6 bases at V and 4 bases at J; junction bases unmatched: 6. Per the germline V gene, CDR1 is MNHNS and CDR2 is SASEGT. CDR3 in amino acids: CASRAGTGPTEAFF. For the CDR3, the DNA is TGTGCCAGCAGGGCCGGGACAGGGCCCACTGAAGCTTTCTTT.

The chain employs TRBV7-9 and TRBJ1-1, with D perhaps TRBD1 (6 bases). The CDR3 sequence is 14 residues long. Germline lookup yields CDR1 SEHNR and CDR2 FQNEAQ (reference sequence). The ends were cut back, 10 bases at V and 1 base at J, with 16 bases in the middle. DNA for the CDR3: TGTGCCAACCACGGGGAGGGGGGGAACACTGAAGCTTTCTTT. Amino acids: CANHGEGGNTEAFF.